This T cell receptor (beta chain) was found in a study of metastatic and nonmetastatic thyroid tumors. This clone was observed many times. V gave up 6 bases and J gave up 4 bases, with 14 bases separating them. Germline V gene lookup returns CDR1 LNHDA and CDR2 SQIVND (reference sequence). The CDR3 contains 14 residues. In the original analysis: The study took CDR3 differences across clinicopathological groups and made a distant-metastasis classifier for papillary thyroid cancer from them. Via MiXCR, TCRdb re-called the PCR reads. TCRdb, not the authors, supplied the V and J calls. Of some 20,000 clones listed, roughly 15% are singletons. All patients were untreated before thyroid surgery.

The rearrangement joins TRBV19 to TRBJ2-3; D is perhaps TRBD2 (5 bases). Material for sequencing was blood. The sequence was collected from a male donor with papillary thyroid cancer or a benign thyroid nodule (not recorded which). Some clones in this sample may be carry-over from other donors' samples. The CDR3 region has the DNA TGTGCCAGTAGAACGGGTCCGGAGGCAGATACGCAGTATTTT. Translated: CASRTGPEADTQYF.